A selection of T cell receptor beta chains follows, all from one sample in a study of blood T cells in healthy people across ages. Using its own MiXCR run on the 5' RACE reads, TCRdb lists one record per CDR3 protein. Of roughly 650,000 distinct CDR3 sequences in the sample, roughly 30% are singletons; the top ten hold 15%. Input material: blood. All receptors come from a woman over 75 in good health. The CDR3 runs from the conserved cysteine through the conserved F or W. D genes are given only for firm matches. Not every row has a clone size; where given, it reads once, few, many or a size class.

CDR3 DNA,CDR3 protein,J gene,D gene,V gene,clone size
TGTGCCAGCAGTCAAAGCGGGGGGGCTTACAATGTGCAGTTCTTC,CASSQSGGAYNVQFF,TRBJ2-1,TRBD2,TRBV7-3,NA
TGTGCCAGCAGCCAGGGTCGGCAGGATCAGCCCCAGCATTTT,CASSQGRQDQPQHF,TRBJ1-5,NA,TRBV3-1,NA
TGCAGCGTGGCCCCCAATACAAATACGCAGTATTTT,CSVAPNTNTQYF,TRBJ2-3,NA,TRBV29-1,many
TGTGCCAGCTCTCCTAGCAGCGGCTCCTACGAGCAGTACTTC,CASSPSSGSYEQYF,TRBJ2-7,NA,TRBV18,NA
TGTGCCTCGGCGGGACTAGCGGAACACAATGAGCAGTTCTTC,CASAGLAEHNEQFF,TRBJ2-1,TRBD2,TRBV4-2,NA
TGTGCCAGCAGTGAACGAGGGCTAGCGGGGGGCGATGAGCAGTTCTTC,CASSERGLAGGDEQFF,TRBJ2-1,TRBD2,TRBV2,many
TGCGCCAGCAGGGAGACGACAGGGGTGGGCATGGAGACCCAGTACTTC,CASRETTGVGMETQYF,TRBJ2-5,TRBD1,TRBV5-1,many
TGTGCCAGCAGCTTACGACTAGCGGGGTACTACGAGCAGTACTTC,CASSLRLAGYYEQYF,TRBJ2-7,TRBD2,TRBV7-2,many
TGCAGTGCCACCGGGACTAGCGGGTACGGGAGCTACGAGCAGTACTTC,CSATGTSGYGSYEQYF,TRBJ2-7,TRBD2,TRBV20-1,few
TGCAGTGCCGCTACCGGGACCGGGCCAGATACGCAGTATTTT,CSAATGTGPDTQYF,TRBJ2-3,NA,TRBV20-1,NA
TGTGCCAGCAGTTACTCTTCAGGCCAAACAGATACGCAGTATTTT,CASSYSSGQTDTQYF,TRBJ2-3,NA,TRBV6-5,many
TGTGCCAGCCATCTGGGAAATCCGGGCTATGGCTACACCTTC,CASHLGNPGYGYTF,TRBJ1-2,NA,TRBV2,many
TGTGCCAGCAGCGTAGGACGAGATTCACCCCTCCACTTT,CASSVGRDSPLHF,TRBJ1-6,NA,TRBV9,many
TGCAGTGCTAGCTGGATTGCTGGGACTAGCGGGGGGCGACGCCCGAATGAGCAGTTCTTC,CSASWIAGTSGGRRPNEQFF,TRBJ2-1,TRBD2,TRBV20-1,many
TGCAGTGCCGGGGAGAACACTGAAGCTTTCTTT,CSAGENTEAFF,TRBJ1-1,NA,TRBV20-1,NA
TGTGCCAGCAGCCAAGACTACCGCCGGGACAGCCTGTACCAAGAGACCCAGTACTTC,CASSQDYRRDSLYQETQYF,TRBJ2-5,TRBD1,TRBV3-1,NA
TGTGCCAGCAGTCCGACCGGAGGGCAGCCCCAGCATTTT,CASSPTGGQPQHF,TRBJ1-5,NA,TRBV7-2,many
TGCAGTGCCGAACCCGGGCAGAGCCTCTATGGCTACACCTTC,CSAEPGQSLYGYTF,TRBJ1-2,NA,TRBV20-1,few
TGTGCCAGCTCACCGGGCGCCAACAATGAGCAGTTCTTC,CASSPGANNEQFF,TRBJ2-1,NA,TRBV18,few
TGTGCCAGTAGTATAGACAGAAGGGCTGAGCAGTTCTTC,CASSIDRRAEQFF,TRBJ2-1,NA,TRBV19,many
TGTGCCAGCAGCTTTTCCGGAGCCAAAAACATTCAGTACTTC,CASSFSGAKNIQYF,TRBJ2-4,NA,TRBV7-8,many
TGTGCCAGCAGCTTAGATGTCGGGAGGACGTATGGCTACACCTTC,CASSLDVGRTYGYTF,TRBJ1-2,NA,TRBV7-2,many
TGTGCCAGCAGTCCAGGGGGAAGGGCGACCCAGTACTTC,CASSPGGRATQYF,TRBJ2-5,TRBD1,TRBV28,many
TGTGCCAGCATTGCAGGTTCTGAAGCTTTCTTT,CASIAGSEAFF,TRBJ1-1,NA,TRBV6-5,many
TGTGCCAGCAGCGCCCAGCAGGGGACGAACACCGGGGAGCTGTTTTTT,CASSAQQGTNTGELFF,TRBJ2-2,NA,TRBV4-2,NA
TGCAGTGCTAGAGACGTAAACTATGGCTACACCTTC,CSARDVNYGYTF,TRBJ1-2,NA,TRBV20-1,NA
TGTGCCAGCAGCCCCTCGGGGGGCCATGAGCAGTTCTTC,CASSPSGGHEQFF,TRBJ2-1,NA,TRBV7-3,many
TGTGCCAGCAGCAACACAGGGGATGGGGGGGGAGATACGCAGTATTTT,CASSNTGDGGGDTQYF,TRBJ2-3,NA,TRBV3-1,NA
TGTGCCGCGGGACAGGGGGCGGGAACAGATACGCAGTATTTT,CAAGQGAGTDTQYF,TRBJ2-3,TRBD1,TRBV30,NA
TGTGCCACCAGTGACCCCTCCCTAGCGTCCTACAATGAGCAGTTCTTC,CATSDPSLASYNEQFF,TRBJ2-1,NA,TRBV24-1,many
TGTGCCAGCAGCTATGACAGGGTTAAGAGCACCGGGGAGCTGTTTTTT,CASSYDRVKSTGELFF,TRBJ2-2,TRBD1,TRBV7-2,NA
TGTGCCTGGACTGACTACAATGAGCAGTTCTTC,CAWTDYNEQFF,TRBJ2-1,NA,TRBV30,few
TGCAGTGCTACCCCGGGACAGGGGTACCAAGAGACCCAGTACTTC,CSATPGQGYQETQYF,TRBJ2-5,TRBD1,TRBV20-1,many
TGTGCCAGCAGCCCACAGATGACAGATACGCAGTATTTT,CASSPQMTDTQYF,TRBJ2-3,NA,TRBV7-8,NA
TGCAGCGTGGGTAGACTAGCGGGAGGGCCCGGAGATACGCAGTATTTT,CSVGRLAGGPGDTQYF,TRBJ2-3,TRBD2,TRBV29-1,few
TGTGCCAGCAGAAATTACAGGGGACCCTACGAGCAGTACTTC,CASRNYRGPYEQYF,TRBJ2-7,TRBD1,TRBV7-2,many
TGTGCCAGCAGTGGGAAGGGGCTAGCGGGGGCAGATACGCAGTATTTT,CASSGKGLAGADTQYF,TRBJ2-3,TRBD2,TRBV27,few
TGTGCCAGCAGCCCCACGCTCGACAGGAAGCCAAAAAACATTCAGTACTTC,CASSPTLDRKPKNIQYF,TRBJ2-4,NA,TRBV12-3/TRBV12-4,many
TGTGCCAGCAGTTTCGGGTCATGGAGTTATGAAAAACTGTTTTTT,CASSFGSWSYEKLFF,TRBJ1-4,NA,TRBV12-3/TRBV12-4,few
TGTGCCAGCACCTACGAGGGGAGGGGCGGGAACACTGAAGCTTTCTTT,CASTYEGRGGNTEAFF,TRBJ1-1,NA,TRBV5-5,many